This passage covers 21 T cell receptor beta chains from one sample sequenced in a study of molecular identifiers for immune sequencing clone quantification. TCRdb re-analysed the PCR reads in MiXCR, keeping a single row per CDR3 protein. Among under 600,000 distinct CDR3 sequences listed, about 22% were seen once. The sample taken for sequencing was naive CD8+ T cells from blood, with Jurkat cell RNA spiked in. The subset is: FACS-sorted CD8+CD4-CCR7+CD45RA+ naive T cells. These TCRs come from a human donor in good health. Some libraries in this study had Jurkat cell RNA spiked in.

CDR3 DNA: TGTGCCAGCAGCTTTCCGGCGGGAGTGGAGAATGAGCAGTTCTTC. It encodes CASSFPAGVENEQFF. The chain couples TRBV7-9 to TRBJ2-1, with 7 nucleotides matching TRBD2. In germline, CDR1 is SEHNR, CDR2 FQNEAQ (reference sequence). CDR3 length: 15 amino acids. After removal of 3 bases from V and 7 bases from J, the junction contained 9 bases not matched to a gene.

This clonotype showed up just a few times. The chain carries TRBV24-1 and TRBJ1-1; no reliable D call. With 4 bases removed from V and 0 bases from J, the gap between germline ends came to 11 bases. This CDR3 is built from 15 residues. The germline CDR1 and CDR2 sequences are KGHDR and SFDVKD. The CDR3 DNA reads TGTGCCACCAGTGACGGGAGGAGCATGAACACTGAAGCTTTCTTT. Translated, it gives CATSDGRSMNTEAFF.

This chain uses TRBV4-1 with TRBJ2-1; D gene unclear. The V end was cut by 1 base, the J end by 0 bases, with 13 bases between. The CDR3 extends over 17 amino acids. CDR1 and CDR2 from the germline V gene are MGHRA and YSYEKL. CDR3 nucleotide sequence: TGCGCCAGCAGCCAAGGCGGTGCAAGACTCTCCTACAATGAGCAGTTCTTC. Its translation is CASSQGGARLSYNEQFF.

The chain is built from TRBV28 and TRBJ2-1; D may be TRBD1 (5 bases). This CDR3 is built from 17 residues. The V end was cut by 5 bases, the J end by 0 bases, with 17 bases between. Germline-derived CDR1 and CDR2 are MDHEN and SYDVKM. The CDR3 here is CASSPPDSALSYNEQFF. CDR3 coding DNA: TGTGCCAGCAGTCCACCAGACAGTGCCCTCTCCTACAATGAGCAGTTCTTC.

This clonotype appeared many times. The V call is TRBV13, the J call TRBJ2-7; D is perhaps TRBD1 or TRBD2 (5 bases each). The CDR3 has 16 amino acids. The V gene's germline CDR1 is PRHDT and CDR2 FYEKMQ (reference sequence). V gave up 5 bases and J gave up 4 bases, with 21 bases separating them. The CDR3 DNA reads TGTGCCAGCAGCCTCAGCCGGGACGCCCAGGTGTACGAGCAGTACTTC. The encoded protein is CASSLSRDAQVYEQYF.

A word on this clonotype: A clone one base away is much larger, so this may be a read error. The CDR3 sequence is CSVEVPAVNTGELSF. In DNA form, the CDR3 reads TGCAGCGTTGAGGTTCCAGCGGTTAACACCGGGGAGCTGTCTTTT. The V call is TRBV29-1, the J call TRBJ2-2, with D possibly being TRBD2 (5 bases). This CDR3 comprises 15 residues. Germline lookup yields CDR1 SQVTM and CDR2 ANQGSEA.

This clonotype came up a few times. The V and J genes are TRBV19 and TRBJ1-2; maybe TRBD1 (6 bases). Germline CDR1 reads LNHDA; CDR2 reads SQIVND (reference sequence). The CDR3 contains 13 residues. The V end was cut by 7 bases, the J end by 6 bases, with 15 bases between. The CDR3 nucleotides read TGTGCCAGTAAATCGGGGGCATACAATGGCTACACCTTC. It specifies CASKSGAYNGYTF.

The gene calls are TRBV7-9 and TRBJ2-3, with 11 nucleotides matching TRBD2. V lost 5 bases and J lost 0; bases outside the gene matches: 10. Per germline, CDR1 SEHNR and CDR2 FQNEAQ (reference sequence). The CDR3 loop spans 18 amino acids. CDR3 sequence: CASSPPPGTSGSTDTQYF. The CDR3 nucleotides are TGTGCCAGCAGCCCCCCCCCCGGGACTAGCGGTAGCACAGATACGCAGTATTTT.

With regard to this clonotype: Germline is not matched at one junction end, which may reflect a read error. This rearrangement joins TRBV12-3 or TRBV12-4 to TRBJ2-7; TRBD2 is a possible D gene (6 bases). The CDR3 runs to 13 residues. The CDR3 loop reads CASRGTGTYEQHF. In nucleotides, the CDR3 is TGTGCCAGCAGGGGGACTGGCACCTACGAGCAGCACTTC.

Points on this clonotype: The CDR3 carries no conserved terminal phenylalanine or tryptophan, so it likely arises from a read error. The chain combines TRBV4-2 with TRBJ2-5; D might be TRBD2 (5 bases). Germline values: CDR1 LGHNA, CDR2 YNFKEQ. V lost 0 bases and J lost 5, with 10 bases in between. This CDR3 comprises 14 residues. The CDR3 is CASSQDAGGETQYL. The CDR3 nucleotides read TGTGCCAGCAGCCAAGATGCGGGCGGGGAGACCCAGTACCTC.

This clonotype was detected many times. V is TRBV10-3 and J is TRBJ2-5, with D possibly matching TRBD2 (5 bases). Trimming removed 8 bases from V and 6 bases from J, with 19 bases in between. From germline, CDR1 is ENHRY and CDR2 SYGVKD. The CDR3 totals 14 residues. The CDR3 bases are TGTGCCATCCTCGACCGAAATGACGGGAAGACCCAGTACTTC. It yields the protein CAILDRNDGKTQYF.

A note on this clonotype: One base away lies a much larger clone, so this may be a sequencing read error. The chain carries TRBV28 and TRBJ2-3; D perhaps matches TRBD1 (6 bases). TRBJ1-5 explains the end of the DNA better; the J call may be wrong. In germline, CDR1 is MDHEN, CDR2 SYDVKM. The CDR3 covers 14 residues. The CDR3 DNA reads TGTGCCAGCAGGTCGACAGGAAGCACAGATACGCAGCATTTT. The encoded protein is CASRSTGSTDTQHF.

This clonotype occurred many times. The V gene is TRBV12-3 or TRBV12-4, the J gene TRBJ2-3; D remains ambiguous. This CDR3 contains 16 residues. Trimming removed 0 bases from V and 0 bases from J, with 10 bases in between. CDR3 nucleotides: TGTGCCAGCAGTTTAGCGACCTGGGTGAGCACAGATACGCAGTATTTT. Translating gives CASSLATWVSTDTQYF.

The J gene is TRBJ1-1, the V gene TRBV15; D is unresolved. V was cut by 3 bases and J by 0 bases, with 8 bases left in between. The CDR3 is 14 amino acids. Germline loops: CDR1 LNHNV, CDR2 YYDKDF (reference sequence). The CDR3 DNA is TGTGCCACCAGCAGTTCGTCCTTGAACACTGAAGCTTTCTTT. Its translation: CATSSSSLNTEAFF.

In this sample, this clonotype turned up many times. This sequence joins TRBV2 and TRBJ2-7, with D possibly matching TRBD1 (5 bases). The V gene lost 3 bases and the J gene lost 0 bases, with 12 bases spanning the gap. The CDR3 consists of 15 residues. The germline V gene has CDR1 SNHLY and CDR2 FYNNEI. Here the CDR3 DNA reads TGTGCCAGCAGTGAGTCAGGGCCAAGCTCCTACGAGCAGTACTTC. Amino acids: CASSESGPSSYEQYF.

With regard to this clonotype: One end of the junction fails to match germline, which may point to a read error. This chain connects TRBV7-9 to TRBJ2-3; 8 nucleotides line up with TRBD1. Germline CDR1 SEHNR, CDR2 FQNEAQ (reference sequence). The CDR3 extends over 17 amino acids. The CDR3 spells CTSRTPDRGHSTDTQYF. CDR3 nucleotide sequence: TGTACCAGCAGGACACCCGACAGGGGCCATAGCACAGATACGCAGTATTTT.

The chain has TRBV11-2 and TRBJ2-5, with 8 bases lining up with TRBD2. The CDR3 contains 17 residues. The J segment lost 5 bases and the V segment lost 5 bases, leaving 16 bases of the junction unmatched. CDR1 is SGHAT and CDR2 is FQNNGV in the germline V gene. The CDR3, as DNA: TGTGCCAGCAGCCCAAGTCGCGGAGCGGGAGTGAATGAGACCCAGTACTTC. It translates to CASSPSRGAGVNETQYF.

The chain employs TRBV6-6 and TRBJ2-1, with TRBD2 identical over 13 bases. This CDR3 spans 16 amino acids. Germline V gene data show CDR1 as MNHNY and CDR2 as SVGAGI (reference sequence). V lost 7 bases, J lost 4 bases, and 7 bases stayed unmatched. The CDR3 nucleotides are TGTGCCAGCATACCCGGGACTAGCGGGGTTTACAATGAGCAGTTCTTC. Translation gives CASIPGTSGVYNEQFF.

The rearrangement uses TRBV6-2 or TRBV6-3 and TRBJ2-3; D ambiguous. The CDR3 sequence is 13 residues long. V was clipped by 8 bases and J by 6 bases, with 15 bases between them. CDR1 and CDR2 from the germline V gene are MNHEY and SVGEGT. CDR3 sequence reads: CASGAQIPDTQYF. The CDR3 DNA is TGTGCCAGCGGTGCACAAATCCCCGATACGCAGTATTTT.

Many counts were recorded for this clonotype. The chain couples TRBV4-3 to TRBJ1-5, with TRBD1 matching 9 bases. V was clipped by 0 bases and J by 6 bases; unmatched bases: 12. The germline CDR1 and CDR2 sequences are LGHNA and YSLEER. The CDR3 has 18 amino acids. The CDR3: CASSQDLGLGTGIQPQHF. The CDR3 nucleotides are TGCGCCAGCAGCCAAGATCTGGGCTTAGGGACAGGGATTCAGCCCCAGCATTTT.

The genes are TRBV6-2 or TRBV6-3 and TRBJ1-2; D unclear. The CDR3 consists of 12 residues. Per the germline V gene, CDR1 is MNHEY and CDR2 is SVGEGT. The V and J ends lost 0 bases and 9 bases respectively, with 8 bases between them. The CDR3 loop is CASSYSKRSYTF. The CDR3 region has the DNA TGTGCCAGCAGTTACTCTAAGAGGAGCTACACCTTC.